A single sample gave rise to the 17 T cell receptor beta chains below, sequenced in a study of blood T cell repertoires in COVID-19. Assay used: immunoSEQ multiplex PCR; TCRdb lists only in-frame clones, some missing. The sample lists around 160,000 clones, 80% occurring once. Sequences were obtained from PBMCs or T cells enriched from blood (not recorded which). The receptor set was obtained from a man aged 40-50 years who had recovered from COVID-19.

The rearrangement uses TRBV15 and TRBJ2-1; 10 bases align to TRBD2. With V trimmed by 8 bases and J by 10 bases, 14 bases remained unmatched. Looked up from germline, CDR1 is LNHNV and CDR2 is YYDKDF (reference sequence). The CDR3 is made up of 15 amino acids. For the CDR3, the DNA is TGTGCCACCGACTCCGGGACTAGCGCCTCTCGGGAGCAGTTCTTC. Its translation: CATDSGTSASREQFF.

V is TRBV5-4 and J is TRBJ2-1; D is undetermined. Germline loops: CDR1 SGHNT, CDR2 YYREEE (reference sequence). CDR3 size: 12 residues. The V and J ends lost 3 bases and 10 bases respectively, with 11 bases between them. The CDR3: CASSSSGREQFF. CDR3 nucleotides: TGTGCCAGCAGCTCCTCAGGAAGAGAGCAGTTCTTC.

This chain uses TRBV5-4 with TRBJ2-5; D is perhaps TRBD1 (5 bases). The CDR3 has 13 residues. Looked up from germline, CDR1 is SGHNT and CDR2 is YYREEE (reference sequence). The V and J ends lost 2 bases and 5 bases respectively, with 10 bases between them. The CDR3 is CASSLRGTETQYF. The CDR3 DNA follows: TGTGCCAGCAGCTTAAGGGGTACCGAGACCCAGTACTTC.

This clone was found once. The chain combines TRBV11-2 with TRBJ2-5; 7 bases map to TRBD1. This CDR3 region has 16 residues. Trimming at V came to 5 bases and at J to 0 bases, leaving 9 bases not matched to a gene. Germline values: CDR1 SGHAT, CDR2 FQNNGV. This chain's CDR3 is CASSIQGDWYQETQYF. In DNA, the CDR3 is TGTGCCAGCAGCATCCAGGGGGATTGGTACCAAGAGACCCAGTACTTC.

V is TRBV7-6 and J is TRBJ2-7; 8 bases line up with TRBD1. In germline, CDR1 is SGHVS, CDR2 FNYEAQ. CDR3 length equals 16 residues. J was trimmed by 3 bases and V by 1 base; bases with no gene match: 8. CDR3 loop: CASSLVTGGSIYEQYF. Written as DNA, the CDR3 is TGTGCCAGCAGCTTAGTTACAGGGGGATCAATCTACGAGCAGTACTTC.

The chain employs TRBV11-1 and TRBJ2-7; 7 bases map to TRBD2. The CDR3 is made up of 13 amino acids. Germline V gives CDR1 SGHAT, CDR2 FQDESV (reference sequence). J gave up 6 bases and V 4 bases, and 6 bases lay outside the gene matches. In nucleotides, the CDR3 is TGTGCCAGCAGCTCCAGCGGGGTGGGCGAGCAGTACTTC. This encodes CASSSSGVGEQYF. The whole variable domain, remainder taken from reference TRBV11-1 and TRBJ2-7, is EAEVAQSPRYKITEKSQAVAFWCDPISGHATLYWYRQILGQGPELLVQFQDESVVDDSQLPKDRFSAERLKGVDSTLKIQPAELGDSAMYLCASSSSGVGEQYFGPGTRLTVT.

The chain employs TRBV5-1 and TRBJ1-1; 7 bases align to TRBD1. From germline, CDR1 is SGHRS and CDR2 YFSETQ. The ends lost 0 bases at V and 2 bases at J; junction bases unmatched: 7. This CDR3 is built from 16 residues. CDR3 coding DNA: TGCGCCAGCAGCTTGGATCCGACAGGGATTAACACTGAAGCTTTCTTT. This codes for CASSLDPTGINTEAFF.

The CDR3 nucleotides read TGTGCCGTTACAGGGGGCAGCACTGAAGCTTTCTTT. Translating gives CAVTGGSTEAFF. This chain connects TRBV2 to TRBJ1-1; TRBD1 matches at 9 bases. This CDR3 is 12 amino acids long. Trimming cost V 11 bases and J 4 bases; bases outside gene matches: 5. Germline-derived CDR1 and CDR2 are SNHLY and FYNNEI. The full variable domain, rest sourced from reference TRBV2 and TRBJ1-1, is EPEVTQTPSHQVTQMGQEVILRCVPISNHLYFYWYRQILGQKVEFLVSFYNNEISEKSEIFDDQFSVERPDGSNFTLKIRSTKLEDSAMYFCAVTGGSTEAFFGQGTRLTVV.

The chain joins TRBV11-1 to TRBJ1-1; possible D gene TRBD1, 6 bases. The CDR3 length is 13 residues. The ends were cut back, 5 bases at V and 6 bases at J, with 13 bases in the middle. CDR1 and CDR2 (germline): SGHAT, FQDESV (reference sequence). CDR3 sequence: CASSIQGFAEAFF. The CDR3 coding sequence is TGTGCCAGCAGCATACAGGGTTTCGCTGAAGCTTTCTTT. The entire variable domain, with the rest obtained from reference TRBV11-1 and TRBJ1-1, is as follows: EAEVAQSPRYKITEKSQAVAFWCDPISGHATLYWYRQILGQGPELLVQFQDESVVDDSQLPKDRFSAERLKGVDSTLKIQPAELGDSAMYLCASSIQGFAEAFFGQGTRLTVV.

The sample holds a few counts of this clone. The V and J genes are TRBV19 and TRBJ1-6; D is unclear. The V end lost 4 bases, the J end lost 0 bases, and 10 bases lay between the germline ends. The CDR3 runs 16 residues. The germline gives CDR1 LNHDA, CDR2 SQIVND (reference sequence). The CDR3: CASSTHRSSYNSPLHF. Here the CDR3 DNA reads TGTGCCAGTAGTACTCACCGGAGCTCCTATAATTCACCCCTCCACTTT.

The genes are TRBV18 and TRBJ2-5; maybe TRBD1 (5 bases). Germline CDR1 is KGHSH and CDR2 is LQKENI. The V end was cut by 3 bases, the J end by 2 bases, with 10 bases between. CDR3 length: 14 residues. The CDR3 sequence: CASSPTAQQETQYF. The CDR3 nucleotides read TGTGCCAGCTCACCGACAGCCCAACAAGAGACCCAGTACTTC.

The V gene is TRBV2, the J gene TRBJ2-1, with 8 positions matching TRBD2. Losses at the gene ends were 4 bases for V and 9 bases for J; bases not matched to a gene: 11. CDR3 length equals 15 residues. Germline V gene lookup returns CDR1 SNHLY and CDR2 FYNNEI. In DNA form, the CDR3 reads TGTGCCAGCAGTGGTGGGTTAGCGGGGACTCGTGAGCAGTTCTTC. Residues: CASSGGLAGTREQFF.

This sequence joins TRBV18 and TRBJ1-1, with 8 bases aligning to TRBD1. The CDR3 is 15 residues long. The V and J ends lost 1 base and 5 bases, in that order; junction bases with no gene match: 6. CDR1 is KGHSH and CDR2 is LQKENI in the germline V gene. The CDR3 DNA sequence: TGTGCCAGCTCACCACGGTCGACAGGGGAGACTGAAGCTTTCTTT. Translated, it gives CASSPRSTGETEAFF. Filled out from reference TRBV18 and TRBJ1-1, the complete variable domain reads NAGVMQNPRHLVRRRGQEARLRCSPMKGHSHVYWYRQLPEEGLKFMVYLQKENIIDESGMPKERFSAEFPKEGPSILRIQQVVRGDSAAYFCASSPRSTGETEAFFGQGTRLTVV.

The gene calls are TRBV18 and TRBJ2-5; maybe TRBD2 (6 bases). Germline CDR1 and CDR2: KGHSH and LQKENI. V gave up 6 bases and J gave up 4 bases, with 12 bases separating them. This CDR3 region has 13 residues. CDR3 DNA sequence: TGTGCCAGCTCCATACCGGGGGTAGAGACCCAGTACTTC. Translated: CASSIPGVETQYF.

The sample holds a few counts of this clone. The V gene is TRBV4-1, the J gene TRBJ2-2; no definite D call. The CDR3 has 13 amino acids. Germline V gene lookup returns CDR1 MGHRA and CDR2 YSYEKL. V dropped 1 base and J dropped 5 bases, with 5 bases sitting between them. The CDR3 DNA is TGCGCCAGCAGCCAAGCCCAAACCGGGGAGCTGTTTTTT. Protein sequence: CASSQAQTGELFF.

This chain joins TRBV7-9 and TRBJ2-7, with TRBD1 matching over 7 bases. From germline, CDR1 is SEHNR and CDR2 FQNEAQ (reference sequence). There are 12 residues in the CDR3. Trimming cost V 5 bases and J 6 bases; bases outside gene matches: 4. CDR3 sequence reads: CASSQSGGEQYF. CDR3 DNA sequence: TGTGCCAGCAGCCAATCAGGGGGCGAGCAGTACTTC.

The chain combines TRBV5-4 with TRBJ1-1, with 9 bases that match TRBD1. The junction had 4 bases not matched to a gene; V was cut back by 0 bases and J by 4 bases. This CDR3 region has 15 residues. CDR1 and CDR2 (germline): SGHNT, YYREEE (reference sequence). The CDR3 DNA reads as TGTGCCAGCAGCTTGGGCGGGACAGGGAGCACTGAAGCTTTCTTT. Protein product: CASSLGGTGSTEAFF.